A selection of T cell receptor beta chains follows, all from one sample in a study of human T cells and chemical hapten exposure. TCRdb used MiXCR to reprocess the RACE reads, holding one entry per CDR3 protein. The sample yields just under 65,000 distinct CDR3 sequences, approximately 9.9% seen once. This sample comprised whole blood, obtained in connection with sensitization to the hapten diphenylcyclopropenone (DPC). These receptors were taken from a woman aged 25 to 45 with alopecia areata. Some clones in this sample may be carry-over from other donors' samples. Each CDR3 is given with its conserved first and last residue. A D gene is named only where the DNA matches it firmly. Some rows mark clone size as missing; the rest say once, few, many or name a class of expanded clone.

DNA,CDR3,D,J,size,V
TGCAGCGCCCTTACAGGATTGTCTGAAGCTTTCTTT,CSALTGLSEAFF,-,TRBJ1-1,many,TRBV29-1
TGTGCCAGCAGTCCCTCCTCGACAGGGCCCGAGCAGTACTTC,CASSPSSTGPEQYF,TRBD1,TRBJ2-7,many,TRBV28
TGTGCCAGCAGTAGACAGGTTAACACCGGGGAGCTGTTTTTT,CASSRQVNTGELFF,-,TRBJ2-2,-,TRBV6-2/TRBV6-3
TGTGCCAGCAGCCCCGCGGGGGGGGGCGTTTTCTCTGAAGCTTTCTTT,CASSPAGGGVFSEAFF,-,TRBJ1-1,many,TRBV7-3
TGCAGCGTGACAGGGCCGGGTAACTATGGCTACACCTTC,CSVTGPGNYGYTF,TRBD1,TRBJ1-2,-,TRBV29-1
TGTGCCAGCTCACCGCGACCGCTACTAGCGGGGGGTGTTTACAATGAGCAGTTCTTC,CASSPRPLLAGGVYNEQFF,TRBD2,TRBJ2-1,-,TRBV18
TGCAGCGGGGGGGGTGCTAGCGGGTTATACAATGAGCAGTTCTTC,CSGGGASGLYNEQFF,TRBD2,TRBJ2-1,few,TRBV29-1
TGTGCCAGCAGTCCACCAGGGTACACCGGGGAGCTGTTTTTT,CASSPPGYTGELFF,-,TRBJ2-2,many,TRBV6-2/TRBV6-3
TGCAGCGTTCAAGGGACTGGGTACGAGCAGTACTTC,CSVQGTGYEQYF,-,TRBJ2-7,many,TRBV29-1
TGTGCCAGCAGCTTAGTGGAGACCCAGTACTTC,CASSLVETQYF,-,TRBJ2-5,-,TRBV11-2
TGTGCCAGCGCCCGAGATTCGTTCTACGAGCAGTACTTC,CASARDSFYEQYF,-,TRBJ2-7,-,TRBV6-2/TRBV6-3
TGTGCCAGCAGTCGGACAGGGGGCAATGGGGCCAACGTCCTGACTTTC,CASSRTGGNGANVLTF,TRBD1,TRBJ2-6,many,TRBV6-2/TRBV6-3
TGTGCCAGCAGTACCGGGACAATCGAGGCCCAGTACTTC,CASSTGTIEAQYF,-,TRBJ2-5,-,TRBV6-6
TGTGCCAGCACCAGAGGGAGCAACTATGGCTACACCTTC,CASTRGSNYGYTF,-,TRBJ1-2,-,TRBV6-6